This is a list of T cell receptor beta chains from one sample in a study of blood T cell repertoires in COVID-19. The method was immunoSEQ multiplex PCR; TCRdb's version includes in-frame clones alone and lacks a portion of them. The sample lists tens of thousands of clones, approximately 89% seen once, with 8% to 10% in the top ten. Sample: peripheral blood. The source is a man aged 50 or older with active COVID-19. CDR3s include the opening cysteine and the closing phenylalanine or tryptophan. D genes are given only for firm matches. Rows give clone size only sometimes, using once, few, many, or a class for an expanded clone.

CDR3 protein: CASSGTFGDSPLHF
CDR3 DNA: TGTGCCAGCTCGGGGACTTTTGGGGATTCACCCCTCCACTTT
clone size: -
D gene: -
V gene: TRBV18
J gene: TRBJ1-6

CDR3 protein: CASSSESRVSGNTIYF
CDR3 DNA: TGTGCCAGCAGCTCGGAGAGCAGGGTCTCTGGAAACACCATATATTTT
clone size: -
D gene: -
V gene: TRBV11-2
J gene: TRBJ1-3

CDR3 protein: CASSQGQGDAYNEQFF
CDR3 DNA: TGCGCCAGCAGCCAGGGACAGGGGGACGCCTACAATGAGCAGTTCTTC
clone size: -
D gene: TRBD1
V gene: TRBV4-3
J gene: TRBJ2-1

CDR3 protein: CASSPSRTGALSYTQYF
CDR3 DNA: TGCGCCAGCAGCCCCTCCCGGACAGGGGCCCTTTCTTATACGCAGTATTTT
clone size: -
D gene: TRBD1
V gene: TRBV4-1
J gene: TRBJ2-3

CDR3 protein: CASSPQGGAHYNEQFF
CDR3 DNA: TGTGCCAGCTCACCACAGGGAGGGGCCCATTACAATGAGCAGTTCTTC
clone size: -
D gene: TRBD2
V gene: TRBV18
J gene: TRBJ2-1

CDR3 protein: CASSRWAQGAIDEQFF
CDR3 DNA: TGCGCCAGCAGCCGATGGGCACAGGGGGCCATTGATGAGCAGTTCTTC
clone size: -
D gene: TRBD1
V gene: TRBV4-1
J gene: TRBJ2-1

CDR3 protein: CASTERAGWSSYEQYF
CDR3 DNA: TGTGCCAGCACCGAACGAGCGGGGTGGAGCTCCTACGAGCAGTACTTC
clone size: -
D gene: TRBD2
V gene: TRBV2
J gene: TRBJ2-7

CDR3 protein: CASSRKRGLDTGELFF
CDR3 DNA: TGTGCCAGCAGCCGTAAGCGGGGATTGGACACCGGGGAGCTGTTTTTT
clone size: -
D gene: TRBD2
V gene: TRBV7-9
J gene: TRBJ2-2

CDR3 protein: CASSRTSGGYYEQYF
CDR3 DNA: TGTGCCAGCTCACGCACTAGCGGGGGCTACTACGAGCAGTACTTC
clone size: -
D gene: TRBD2
V gene: TRBV18
J gene: TRBJ2-7

CDR3 protein: CAISPSGLKISPLHF
CDR3 DNA: TGTGCCATCAGCCCCTCGGGACTGAAGATTTCACCCCTCCACTTT
clone size: -
D gene: -
V gene: TRBV10-3
J gene: TRBJ1-6

CDR3 protein: CASRLRGGSDTQYF
CDR3 DNA: TGTGCCAGCCGCCTGAGGGGGGGTTCAGATACGCAGTATTTT
clone size: -
D gene: -
V gene: TRBV6-5
J gene: TRBJ2-3

CDR3 protein: CASSLPVTGHEKLFF
CDR3 DNA: TGTGCCAGCAGCCTTCCGGTGACAGGGCATGAAAAACTGTTTTTT
clone size: -
D gene: TRBD1
V gene: TRBV5-5
J gene: TRBJ1-4

CDR3 protein: CASNPPGLGGGVQFF
CDR3 DNA: TGTGCCAGCAATCCCCCGGGACTAGGAGGAGGTGTGCAGTTCTTC
clone size: once
D gene: TRBD2
V gene: TRBV6-5
J gene: TRBJ2-1

CDR3 protein: CASSLRRAYEQYF
CDR3 DNA: TGTGCCAGCAGTTTACGTCGGGCCTACGAGCAGTACTTC
clone size: -
D gene: -
V gene: TRBV12-3/TRBV12-4
J gene: TRBJ2-7

CDR3 protein: CASSLEWGVNQPQHF
CDR3 DNA: TGTGCCAGCAGCTTGGAGTGGGGGGTCAATCAGCCCCAGCATTTT
clone size: -
D gene: -
V gene: TRBV5-5
J gene: TRBJ1-5

CDR3 protein: CASSETGFYGYTF
CDR3 DNA: TGTGCCAGCAGTGAAACAGGGTTCTATGGCTACACCTTC
clone size: once
D gene: -
V gene: TRBV2
J gene: TRBJ1-2

CDR3 protein: CASSIQQAVYGYTF
CDR3 DNA: TGTGCCAGTAGTATTCAACAGGCCGTCTATGGCTACACCTTC
clone size: -
D gene: -
V gene: TRBV19
J gene: TRBJ1-2

CDR3 protein: CSARGRSNTGELFF
CDR3 DNA: TGCAGCGCCCGCGGGCGATCAAACACCGGGGAGCTGTTTTTT
clone size: -
D gene: -
V gene: TRBV29-1
J gene: TRBJ2-2

CDR3 protein: CASSEEGVGNTIYF
CDR3 DNA: TGTGCCAGCAGTGAAGAAGGGGTTGGAAACACCATATATTTT
clone size: -
D gene: -
V gene: TRBV2
J gene: TRBJ1-3

CDR3 protein: CASSPRRPSSGGPGELFF
CDR3 DNA: TGTGCCAGCAGTCCCCGTCGACCCTCGTCGGGGGGGCCCGGGGAGCTGTTTTTT
clone size: -
D gene: TRBD2
V gene: TRBV27
J gene: TRBJ2-2

CDR3 protein: CASTWGGNEQYF
CDR3 DNA: TGTGCCAGCACCTGGGGCGGCAACGAGCAGTACTTC
clone size: -
D gene: -
V gene: TRBV7-9
J gene: TRBJ2-7

CDR3 protein: CASSRDSLNYGYTF
CDR3 DNA: TGTGCCAGCAGCCGCGACAGTCTTAACTATGGCTACACCTTC
clone size: -
D gene: -
V gene: TRBV6-5
J gene: TRBJ1-2

CDR3 protein: CASSPGTGWAYEQYF
CDR3 DNA: TGTGCCAGCAGCCCGGGGACAGGGTGGGCCTACGAGCAGTACTTC
clone size: -
D gene: TRBD1
V gene: TRBV5-6
J gene: TRBJ2-7

CDR3 protein: CASSFPGSYEQYF
CDR3 DNA: TGCGCCAGCAGCTTCCCAGGGTCCTACGAGCAGTACTTC
clone size: -
D gene: -
V gene: TRBV5-1
J gene: TRBJ2-7

CDR3 protein: CASSEDGQGHF
CDR3 DNA: TGTGCCAGCAGTGAAGACGGGCAGGGGCATTTT
clone size: -
D gene: -
V gene: TRBV6-1
J gene: TRBJ1-5

CDR3 protein: CATSPGGGNYGYTF
CDR3 DNA: TGTGCCACCAGTCCCGGAGGGGGCAACTATGGCTACACCTTC
clone size: -
D gene: TRBD1
V gene: TRBV24-1
J gene: TRBJ1-2

CDR3 protein: CASSDGQGVTYEQYF
CDR3 DNA: TGTGCCAGCAGTGACGGACAGGGGGTCACCTACGAGCAGTACTTC
clone size: -
D gene: TRBD1
V gene: TRBV6-2/TRBV6-3
J gene: TRBJ2-7

CDR3 protein: CASSDSTGYNEQFF
CDR3 DNA: TGTGCCAGCAGTGACTCGACAGGGTACAATGAGCAGTTCTTC
clone size: -
D gene: TRBD1
V gene: TRBV6-4
J gene: TRBJ2-1

CDR3 protein: CASRGGAAHGYTF
CDR3 DNA: TGTGCCAGCAGGGGGGGGGCCGCCCATGGCTACACCTTC
clone size: -
D gene: -
V gene: TRBV9
J gene: TRBJ1-2

CDR3 protein: CASSRGTVNTEAFF
CDR3 DNA: TGTGCCAGCAGCAGGGGGACTGTGAACACTGAAGCTTTCTTT
clone size: -
D gene: TRBD1
V gene: TRBV6-5
J gene: TRBJ1-1

CDR3 protein: CASSRTSGGYNEQFF
CDR3 DNA: TGCGCCAGCAGCAGGACTAGCGGGGGGTACAATGAGCAGTTCTTC
clone size: -
D gene: TRBD2
V gene: TRBV5-1
J gene: TRBJ2-1

CDR3 protein: CASSLGNREGDEQFF
CDR3 DNA: TGTGCCAGCAGCCTAGGAAACAGGGAGGGCGATGAGCAGTTCTTC
clone size: once
D gene: -
V gene: TRBV7-9
J gene: TRBJ2-1

CDR3 protein: CATLDLLEQYF
CDR3 DNA: TGCGCCACCCTAGACCTGCTCGAGCAGTACTTC
clone size: few
D gene: -
V gene: TRBV10-2
J gene: TRBJ2-7

CDR3 protein: CATSPGLIHEQFF
CDR3 DNA: TGTGCCACGAGCCCAGGGTTAATTCATGAGCAGTTCTTC
clone size: -
D gene: -
V gene: TRBV12-3/TRBV12-4
J gene: TRBJ2-1

CDR3 protein: CSVTSPGQASGNTIYF
CDR3 DNA: TGCAGCGTTACCTCACCGGGACAGGCCTCTGGAAACACCATATATTTT
clone size: -
D gene: TRBD1
V gene: TRBV29-1
J gene: TRBJ1-3

CDR3 protein: CASSTTGRSNYGYTF
CDR3 DNA: TGTGCCAGCAGCACAACAGGGAGATCCAACTATGGCTACACCTTC
clone size: -
D gene: -
V gene: TRBV6-2/TRBV6-3
J gene: TRBJ1-2

CDR3 protein: CASSVSGGYTDTQYF
CDR3 DNA: TGTGCCAGCAGCGTCAGCGGGGGGTACACAGATACGCAGTATTTT
clone size: -
D gene: TRBD2
V gene: TRBV9
J gene: TRBJ2-3

CDR3 protein: CASRNREKLFF
CDR3 DNA: TGTGCCAGCAGGAACAGGGAAAAACTGTTTTTT
clone size: -
D gene: -
V gene: TRBV7-9
J gene: TRBJ1-4

CDR3 protein: CASSVGGGNEQFF
CDR3 DNA: TGTGCCAGCAGCGTAGGTGGAGGTAATGAGCAGTTCTTC
clone size: -
D gene: -
V gene: TRBV9
J gene: TRBJ2-1

CDR3 protein: CASSQEARLYEQYF
CDR3 DNA: TGCGCCAGCAGCCAAGAGGCTAGACTCTACGAGCAGTACTTC
clone size: -
D gene: -
V gene: TRBV4-1
J gene: TRBJ2-7

CDR3 protein: CASSLGYGEGKLFF
CDR3 DNA: TGTGCCAGCAGCTTAGGGTACGGGGAGGGGAAACTGTTTTTT
clone size: -
D gene: -
V gene: TRBV13
J gene: TRBJ1-4

CDR3 protein: CASSPQGATPQPQHF
CDR3 DNA: TGTGCCAGCTCACCACAGGGGGCTACTCCTCAGCCCCAGCATTTT
clone size: -
D gene: TRBD1
V gene: TRBV18
J gene: TRBJ1-5

CDR3 protein: CAGTGSRYGYTF
CDR3 DNA: TGTGCCGGGACAGGTTCCCGGTATGGCTACACCTTC
clone size: -
D gene: TRBD1
V gene: TRBV2
J gene: TRBJ1-2

CDR3 protein: CASSLQDRDRSHSSYEQYF
CDR3 DNA: TGTGCCAGCAGCTTACAGGATCGGGACAGGTCCCACTCCTCCTACGAGCAGTACTTC
clone size: -
D gene: TRBD1
V gene: TRBV7-2
J gene: TRBJ2-7

CDR3 protein: CARNGRPGYDTEAFF
CDR3 DNA: TGTGCCAGAAACGGAAGACCCGGGTACGACACTGAAGCTTTCTTT
clone size: -
D gene: -
V gene: TRBV7-5
J gene: TRBJ1-1

CDR3 protein: CASSRTGLEQYF
CDR3 DNA: TGTGCCAGCAGCCGTACAGGGCTCGAGCAGTACTTC
clone size: -
D gene: -
V gene: TRBV5-6
J gene: TRBJ2-7

CDR3 protein: CASSSGGRTNEKLFF
CDR3 DNA: TGCGCCAGCAGCTCGGGGGGGAGGACGAATGAAAAACTGTTTTTT
clone size: -
D gene: -
V gene: TRBV5-1
J gene: TRBJ1-4

CDR3 protein: CATSDLYQNEQFF
CDR3 DNA: TGTGCCACCAGTGATTTGTACCAGAATGAGCAGTTCTTC
clone size: -
D gene: -
V gene: TRBV24-1
J gene: TRBJ2-1